This paragraph reports one T cell receptor beta chain. Its antigen is unknown. Germline V lookup: CDR1 MNHEY, CDR2 SMNVEV (reference sequence). CDR3 size: 15 residues. J lost 7 bases, V lost 6 bases, and 14 bases had no gene match. The primer mix had 60 Vbeta and 13 Jbeta primers. Generated by immunoSEQ multiplex PCR, the TCRdb table keeps only in-frame clones and is missing some. The sample comprises around 62,000 clones, roughly 80% of which are singletons, and over 7.5% rests with the top ten. The sample originates from a study of cytomegalovirus exposure and HLA in healthy donors. Overall study results and limits: Specificity for CMV antigens was confirmed in vitro for a few of the CMV-associated chains. Donor immune exposure was known only as CMV serostatus.

This TCR derives from a man in his sixties in good health and CMV-seropositive. The chain has TRBV27 and TRBJ2-7, with 8 bases fitting TRBD2. The sample comprised PBMCs. The CDR3 region has the DNA TGTGCCAGCAGACCAGGACTAGCTCGGTCGGGTGAGCAGTACTTC. This translates into CASRPGLARSGEQYF.